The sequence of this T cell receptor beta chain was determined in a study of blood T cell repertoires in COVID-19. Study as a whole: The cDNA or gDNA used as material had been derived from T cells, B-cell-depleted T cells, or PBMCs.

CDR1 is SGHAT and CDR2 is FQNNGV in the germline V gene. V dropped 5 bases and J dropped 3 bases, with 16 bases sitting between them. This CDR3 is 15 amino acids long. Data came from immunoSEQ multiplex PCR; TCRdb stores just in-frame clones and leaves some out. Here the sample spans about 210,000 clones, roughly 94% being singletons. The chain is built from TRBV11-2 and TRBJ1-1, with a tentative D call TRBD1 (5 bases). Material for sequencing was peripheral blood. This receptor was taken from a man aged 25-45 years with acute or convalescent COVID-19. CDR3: CASSTGHLRHTEAFF. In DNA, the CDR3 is TGTGCCAGCAGCACCGGACACTTACGGCACACTGAAGCTTTCTTT. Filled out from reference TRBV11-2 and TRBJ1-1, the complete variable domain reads EAGVAQSPRYKIIEKRQSVAFWCNPISGHATLYWYQQILGQGPKLLIQFQNNGVVDDSQLPKDRFSAERLKGVDSTLKIQPAKLEDSAVYLCASSTGHLRHTEAFFGQGTRLTVV.